One and the same sample provided the 16 T cell receptor beta chains below, sequenced in a study of T-cell memory formation after mild COVID-19. Each CDR3 protein is one row after TCRdb ran MiXCR on the 5' RACE reads. The sample lists roughly 500,000 distinct CDR3 sequences, about a fifth occurring once. The sequenced material came from PBMCs or a T cell subset sorted from them (not recorded which). The receptor set was obtained from an adult woman who had mild COVID-19 (a few samples of this study predate the infection). Cell type and time point are not known.

The table lists this clonotype with a few counts. The chain carries TRBV20-1 and TRBJ1-5, with 8 nucleotides matching TRBD1. CDR3 size: 15 residues. After removal of 4 bases from V and 1 base from J, the junction contained 6 bases not matched to a gene. Germline CDR1 is DFQATT and CDR2 is SNEGSKA (reference sequence). The CDR3: CSANADRASNQPQHF. CDR3 nucleotide sequence: TGCAGTGCTAATGCGGACAGGGCCAGCAATCAGCCCCAGCATTTT.

V and J are TRBV5-6 and TRBJ2-3; 8 bases are shared with TRBD1. This CDR3 contains 15 residues. CDR1 is SGHDT and CDR2 is YYEEEE in the germline V gene. The ends lost 6 bases at V and 2 bases at J; junction bases unmatched: 8. This CDR3 is CASTERDRNTDTQYF. CDR3 nucleotide sequence: TGTGCCAGCACCGAACGGGACAGGAACACAGATACGCAGTATTTT. Variable domain in full (rest from reference TRBV5-6 and TRBJ2-3): DAGVTQSPTHLIKTRGQQVTLRCSPKSGHDTVSWYQQALGQGPQFIFQYYEEEERQRGNFPDRFSGHQFPNYSSELNVNALLLGDSALYLCASTERDRNTDTQYFGPGTRLTVL.

This clonotype was seen a handful of times. The J gene is TRBJ1-1, the V gene TRBV29-1, with TRBD1 matching 8 bases. CDR1 is SQVTM, CDR2 ANQGSEA, per germline. This CDR3 comprises 15 residues. V dropped 6 bases and J dropped 3; count of bases not matched to a gene: 12. CDR3 in DNA: TGCAGCGTAGACAGGGGATCTGCGAGGGACACTGAAGCTTTCTTT. Amino acid sequence: CSVDRGSARDTEAFF.

The chain joins TRBV9 to TRBJ2-7; perhaps TRBD1 as D (6 bases). V was clipped by 0 bases and J by 4 bases, with 11 bases between them. This CDR3 is 14 amino acids long. Germline V lookup: CDR1 SGDLS, CDR2 YYNGEE. The CDR3 sequence: CASSVGDRIYEQYF. The CDR3 DNA sequence: TGTGCCAGCAGCGTAGGAGACAGGATTTACGAGCAGTACTTC.

This clonotype was picked up a small number of times. The gene calls are TRBV27 and TRBJ2-7; 8 bases align to TRBD2. This CDR3 is built from 14 residues. Germline lookup yields CDR1 MNHEY and CDR2 SMNVEV (reference sequence). With 8 bases clipped from V and 0 bases from J, the junction kept 6 bases outside the gene matches. CDR3 sequence (DNA): TGTGCCAGCGGGATAGCGGGAAGCTCCTACGAGCAGTACTTC. Translated, it gives CASGIAGSSYEQYF.

This clonotype showed up just a few times. The V call is TRBV5-1, the J call TRBJ1-6; D perhaps matches TRBD1 (6 bases). Trimming pared 4 bases from V and 0 bases from J, leaving 14 bases between. The CDR3 is 17 residues long. Looked up from germline, CDR1 is SGHRS and CDR2 is YFSETQ. The chain's CDR3 is CASSRQESSSYNSPLHF. In nucleotides, the CDR3 is TGCGCCAGCAGCCGACAGGAGTCGAGCTCCTATAATTCACCCCTCCACTTT.

This clonotype was counted between two and nine times. The gene calls are TRBV24-1 and TRBJ1-1; no clear D gene. The ends were cut back, 3 bases at V and 11 bases at J, with 12 bases in the middle. Germline V CDR1 and CDR2: KGHDR, SFDVKD. This CDR3 has 12 residues. Here the CDR3 DNA reads TGTGCCACCAGTGATGGTGGTGGTCGGGCTTTCTTT. Its translation: CATSDGGGRAFF.

The chain joins TRBV7-6 to TRBJ2-2; 7 bases are shared with TRBD2. The CDR3 length is 16 residues. V was clipped by 4 bases and J by 1 base; unmatched bases: 6. The germline CDR1 and CDR2 sequences are SGHVS and FNYEAQ. The CDR3 DNA reads TGTGCCAGCAGCTCCGGGGAGGGGATGAACACCGGGGAGCTGTTTTTT. It is translated as CASSSGEGMNTGELFF. Based on the CDR3 plus reference TRBV7-6 and TRBJ2-2, the full variable domain is GAGVSQSPRYKVTKRGQDVALRCDPISGHVSLYWYRQALGQGPEFLTYFNYEAQQDKSGLPNDRFSAERPEGSISTLTIQRTEQRDSAMYRCASSSGEGMNTGELFFGEGSRLTVL.

The V gene is TRBV7-8, the J gene TRBJ1-2; D not certain. The V end was cut by 1 base, the J end by 7 bases, with 13 bases between. The CDR3 length is 14 residues. The V gene's germline CDR1 is SGHVS and CDR2 FQNEAQ. CDR3 residues: CASSLGSGYGGYTF. The DNA for the CDR3 is TGTGCCAGCAGCTTAGGTTCGGGGTACGGTGGCTACACCTTC.

The chain has TRBV5-6 and TRBJ2-3; D is ambiguous. This CDR3 is 11 amino acids long. Germline CDR1 and CDR2: SGHDT and YYEEEE. Trimming removed 4 bases from V and 5 bases from J, with 5 bases in between. The CDR3 nucleotides are TGTGCCAGCAGCGTACAAGATACGCAGTATTTT. Protein: CASSVQDTQYF.

The V call is TRBV20-1, the J call TRBJ2-1; possible D gene TRBD2, 5 bases. The germline CDR1 and CDR2 sequences are DFQATT and SNEGSKA (reference sequence). This CDR3 is built from 14 residues. Deletions cut 0 bases from V and 0 bases from J, with 6 bases between. The CDR3 nucleotides are TGCAGTGCTAGAGAGGCGGGCTCCTACAATGAGCAGTTCTTC. Encoded protein: CSAREAGSYNEQFF.

This clonotype has a handful of counts. The V gene is TRBV2, the J gene TRBJ2-1; D is perhaps TRBD2 (5 bases). There are 15 residues in the CDR3. Germline values: CDR1 SNHLY, CDR2 FYNNEI. Between the trimmed V and J ends, which lost 8 bases and 3 bases, there was a span of 17 bases. CDR3 sequence reads: CASAVFGLNYNEQFF. CDR3 DNA sequence: TGTGCCAGCGCAGTATTCGGACTCAACTACAATGAGCAGTTCTTC.

This clonotype was counted between two and nine times. The V gene is TRBV6-5, the J gene TRBJ1-5; TRBD1 is a possible D gene (6 bases). Trimming cost V 4 bases and J 1 base, with 11 bases left between them. This CDR3 is built from 15 residues. Germline CDR1 reads MNHEY; CDR2 reads SVGAGI. The CDR3 region is CASSLAQGSNQPQHF. Here the CDR3 DNA reads TGTGCCAGCAGTTTGGCACAGGGAAGCAATCAGCCCCAGCATTTT.

The CDR3 loop is CASSYGSEAFF. The CDR3 bases are TGTGCCAGCAGCTACGGATCTGAAGCTTTCTTT. The chain employs TRBV11-2 and TRBJ1-1; D is ambiguous. The length of the CDR3 is 11 residues. Trimming shortened V by 4 bases and J by 6 bases, and 6 bases separated the two germline ends. In germline, CDR1 is SGHAT, CDR2 FQNNGV.

V is TRBV18 and J is TRBJ1-3, with D hard to call. V lost 3 bases and J 0 bases, leaving 9 bases between the germline ends. The CDR3 has 15 amino acids. CDR1 is KGHSH, CDR2 LQKENI, per germline. The CDR3 nucleotides are TGTGCCAGCTCACCCCCGTCCGTCTCTGGAAACACCATATATTTT. Protein product: CASSPPSVSGNTIYF.

This chain links TRBV15 with TRBJ2-6; D gene ambiguous. The CDR3 loop spans 17 amino acids. V lost 0 bases and J 0 bases, leaving 9 bases between the germline ends. Germline V lookup: CDR1 LNHNV, CDR2 YYDKDF (reference sequence). CDR3 DNA sequence: TGTGCCACCAGCAGAGAAGGATCCAGCTCTGGGGCCAACGTCCTGACTTTC. As protein: CATSREGSSSGANVLTF.